This T cell receptor (beta chain) emerged from a study of T cell responses to AZD1222 COVID-19 vaccine (dated by TCRdb to the early 2020s). Turning to the overall study: AZD1222 recipients given second doses at about 4 weeks or at about 12 weeks were pooled, since spike-specific TCR depth and breadth were not found to differ between the two schedules. A total of just over 230 trial participants underwent TCR sequencing, of whom about 210 had received two doses of AZD1222 and about 25 had received two doses of the MenACWY control vaccine. Trial participants were enrolled by age into 18-55, 56-69 and 70-plus year subgroups, with roughly 160, 29 and 62 TCR-sequenced participants respectively.

Points on this clone: What antigen it recognizes has not been identified. Base-call qualities are not available, and no considerably larger clone is one nucleotide away.

The CDR3 regions of human TCRbeta chains were analyzed by immunosequencing. The paper's data handling went like this. TCRs in the repertoires were compared against a reference library of SARS-CoV-2-specific TCRs that had been generated with the MIRA antigen-specificity platform. Breadth meant the fraction of unique TCRs that were SARS-CoV-2-associated, whereas depth meant the fraction of total T cells that were SARS-CoV-2-associated. Using the MIRA data, every spike-specific TCR was mapped to the spike region that the TCR reacted to and assigned to either a CD4 or a CD8 class. Log10-transformed breadth and depth values were compared by one-way ANOVA with Sidak's multiple comparisons tests. TCRdb obtained this table from immuneACCESS and retained in-frame rearrangements with V and J assigned. These tables miss some clones; where compared with another copy, unresolved V genes account for less than half of the shortfall, and the remainder is unexplained. D and trimming come from the DNA, and the V and J calls and clone size come from that table. Across this sample there are 150,000 to 200,000 clones, with approximately 90% seen only once. The ten largest clones represent 5% to 7% of the sample.

Explained via the paper, the time point label denotes: baseline before first vaccination. Vaccinee samples were obtained from the UK trials COV001 and COV002, which included a single-blind randomized controlled phase 2/3 trial of AZD1222 (ChAdOx1 nCoV-19) in healthy adults. For TCRbeta chain sequencing, PBMC samples from trial participants were taken at day 0 and at day 28 after the second dose. The CDR3 has 13 amino acids, counting the end cysteine and phenylalanine. Just the 39-base CDR3 DNA is kept, in frame starting at base 1. The germline V gene gives CDR1 as SGHTA and CDR2 as FQGNSA. V and J are trimmed by 7 bases and 5 bases, and the gene matches miss 6 bases of the junction. Results and caveats for the whole study, not just this receptor: Conclusions about previously exposed vaccinees were limited because only a handful of AZD1222 recipients were SARS-CoV-2 seropositive at baseline. After two AZD1222 doses, spike-specific TCR breadth and depth were significantly higher than at day 0 and than in MenACWY recipients. Because no day 14 peak-response samples were available, repertoires were characterized only after the peak T cell response. Nearly half of unique spike-specific TCRs reportedly recognized epitopes outside regions mutated in the B.1.351 and B.1.1.7 variants. CD4 TCRs associated with the vaccine covered the entire spike protein, and the dominant responses were in regions 160-218 and 743-854. Participants were mostly white British and included more females than males, and it was suggested by the authors that clonal diversity may have been underestimated. In the small 56-69-year group, the increase in depth fell short of significance, most likely because of low power.

This chain joins TRBV7-2 to TRBJ2-3, with TRBD2 identical over 7 junction bases. This specimen consisted of peripheral blood, obtained on day 0 of AZD1222 vaccination. The TCR sequence derives from an adult in good health. The CDR3 in this case is CASTLWEGDTQYF. The nucleotide sequence reads TGTGCCAGCACCCTCTGGGAGGGAGATACGCAGTATTTT.